The entry that follows covers one T cell receptor (beta chain) sequence. This CDR3 has 16 residues. Germline CDR1 and CDR2: MNHEY and SMNVEV (reference sequence). Making the TCR beta libraries relied on UMI-labeled 5' RACE. TCRdb re-called the 5' RACE reads, yielding one record per CDR3 amino acid sequence without DNA. Its table lists about 5,100 distinct CDR3 sequences. These data belong to a study of human CD8 memory T cell subsets. The rearrangement uses TRBV27 and TRBJ2-3. The TCR sequence derives from a human donor in good health. The sample was CD8+ T cells from PBMCs. The CDR3 is CASSITDPSSTDTQYF.